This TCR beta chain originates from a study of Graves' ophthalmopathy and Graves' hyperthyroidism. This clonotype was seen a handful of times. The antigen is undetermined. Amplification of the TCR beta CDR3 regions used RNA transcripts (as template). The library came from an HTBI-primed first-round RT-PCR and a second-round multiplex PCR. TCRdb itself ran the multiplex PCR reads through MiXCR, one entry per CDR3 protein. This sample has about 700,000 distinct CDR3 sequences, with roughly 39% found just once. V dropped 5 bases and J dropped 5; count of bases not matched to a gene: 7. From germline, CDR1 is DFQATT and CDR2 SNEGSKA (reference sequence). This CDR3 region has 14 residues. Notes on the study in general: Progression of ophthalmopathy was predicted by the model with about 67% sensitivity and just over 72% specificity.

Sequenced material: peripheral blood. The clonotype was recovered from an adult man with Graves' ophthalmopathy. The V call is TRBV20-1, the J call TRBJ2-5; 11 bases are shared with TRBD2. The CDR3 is CSAYSGGGWETQYF. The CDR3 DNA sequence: TGCAGTGCTTATAGCGGGGGGGGGTGGGAGACCCAGTACTTC.